A selection of T cell receptor beta chains follows, all from one sample in a study of Tregs in tolerant kidney transplant recipients. Repertoires were generated with immunoSEQ multiplex PCR, while TCRdb's copy carries only in-frame clones and drops some. Of roughly 64,000 clones in the sample, roughly 98% were seen once. Sequencing used Tregs from blood, obtained before the transplant. Receptor source: a human donor who received a combined kidney and bone marrow transplant. Both conserved end residues are part of each CDR3. Each record gives: V gene, clone size, J gene, D gene, CDR3 protein, CDR3 DNA. A D gene is named only where the DNA matches it firmly. Clone size is stated in some rows and not others, as once, few, many or a class when expanded.

v_call: TRBV6-4; clone_size: .; j_call: TRBJ1-1; d_call: .; cdr3_aa: CASSAGQMNTEAFF; cdr3_nt: TGTGCCAGCAGCGCTGGACAGATGAACACTGAAGCTTTCTTT
v_call: TRBV29-1; clone_size: .; j_call: TRBJ2-3; d_call: TRBD2; cdr3_aa: CSVADGGRARGTDTQYF; cdr3_nt: TGCAGCGTTGCGGATGGCGGGAGGGCGCGGGGCACAGATACGCAGTATTTT
v_call: TRBV2; clone_size: .; j_call: TRBJ1-2; d_call: TRBD1; cdr3_aa: CASSPLDREDYGYTF; cdr3_nt: TGTGCCAGCAGTCCCCTGGACAGGGAGGACTATGGCTACACCTTC
v_call: TRBV28; clone_size: .; j_call: TRBJ1-1; d_call: TRBD1; cdr3_aa: CASTRTGEEAFF; cdr3_nt: TGTGCCAGCACCCGGACAGGGGAGGAAGCTTTCTTT
v_call: TRBV23-1; clone_size: .; j_call: TRBJ1-3; d_call: .; cdr3_aa: CASSQPSTGVTGNTIYF; cdr3_nt: TGCGCCAGCAGTCAACCTTCGACAGGTGTGACTGGAAACACCATATATTTT
v_call: TRBV7-9; clone_size: once; j_call: TRBJ1-3; d_call: TRBD1; cdr3_aa: CASSLHTGAGNTIYF; cdr3_nt: TGTGCCAGCAGCCTGCACACAGGGGCTGGAAACACCATATATTTT
v_call: TRBV11-3; clone_size: .; j_call: TRBJ1-1; d_call: TRBD1; cdr3_aa: CASSFTTGAYTEAFF; cdr3_nt: TGTGCCAGCAGCTTTACGACAGGGGCGTACACTGAAGCTTTCTTT
v_call: TRBV28; clone_size: .; j_call: TRBJ2-5; d_call: .; cdr3_aa: CATRSGIRQETQYF; cdr3_nt: TGTGCCACCCGATCGGGAATTCGACAAGAGACCCAGTACTTC
v_call: TRBV5-8; clone_size: .; j_call: TRBJ2-5; d_call: .; cdr3_aa: CASSPGTRLQETQYF; cdr3_nt: TGTGCCAGCAGCCCGGGGACACGGCTGCAAGAGACCCAGTACTTC
v_call: TRBV7-9; clone_size: .; j_call: TRBJ2-3; d_call: TRBD2; cdr3_aa: CASRQGGPTTTSPQYF; cdr3_nt: TGTGCCAGCAGGCAGGGAGGGCCTACTACGACGTCTCCGCAGTATTTT
v_call: TRBV7-2; clone_size: .; j_call: TRBJ1-5; d_call: TRBD1; cdr3_aa: CASSLGAGGGQPQHF; cdr3_nt: TGTGCCAGCAGCTTAGGGGCAGGGGGCGGGCAGCCCCAGCATTTT
v_call: TRBV4-2; clone_size: .; j_call: TRBJ1-2; d_call: TRBD1; cdr3_aa: CASSKPGQGYGYTF; cdr3_nt: TGTGCCAGCAGCAAGCCGGGACAGGGCTATGGCTACACCTTC
v_call: TRBV2; clone_size: .; j_call: TRBJ2-7; d_call: TRBD1; cdr3_aa: CASSGTGTSYEQYF; cdr3_nt: TGTGCCAGCAGTGGGACAGGGACATCCTACGAGCAGTACTTC
v_call: TRBV7-6; clone_size: .; j_call: TRBJ2-3; d_call: TRBD2; cdr3_aa: CASSSGGLAGTDTQYF; cdr3_nt: TGTGCCAGCAGCTCCGGCGGACTAGCGGGAACAGATACGCAGTATTTT
v_call: TRBV27; clone_size: .; j_call: TRBJ1-4; d_call: .; cdr3_aa: CASSFFGIGEKLFF; cdr3_nt: TGTGCCAGCAGTTTCTTCGGAATCGGGGAAAAACTGTTTTTT